The source of this TCR beta chain is a study of T cell repertoires in cytomegalovirus infection. TCRdb reprocessed the reads via MiXCR and lists one record per CDR3 protein. The sample holds approximately 700,000 distinct CDR3 sequences, less than 40% seen once. Study-level results: Pooled public TCR beta family frequency picked out CMV carriers with the relevant HLA.

The CDR3 has 15 amino acids. Germline-derived CDR1 and CDR2 are ENHRY and SYGVKD. Trimming removed 4 bases from V and 1 base from J; junction bases left unmatched: 5. On this clonotype itself: Its matching antigen is unknown.

Sample: PBMCs. The chain joins TRBV10-3 to TRBJ1-1, with TRBD1 matching over 8 bases. The TCR originated in a human donor in good health (CMV status not recorded). Some clones in this sample may be carry-over from other donors' samples. CDR3 bases: TGTGCCATCAGTGGTGGGACAGGATCGAACACTGAAGCTTTCTTT. It encodes CAISGGTGSNTEAFF.